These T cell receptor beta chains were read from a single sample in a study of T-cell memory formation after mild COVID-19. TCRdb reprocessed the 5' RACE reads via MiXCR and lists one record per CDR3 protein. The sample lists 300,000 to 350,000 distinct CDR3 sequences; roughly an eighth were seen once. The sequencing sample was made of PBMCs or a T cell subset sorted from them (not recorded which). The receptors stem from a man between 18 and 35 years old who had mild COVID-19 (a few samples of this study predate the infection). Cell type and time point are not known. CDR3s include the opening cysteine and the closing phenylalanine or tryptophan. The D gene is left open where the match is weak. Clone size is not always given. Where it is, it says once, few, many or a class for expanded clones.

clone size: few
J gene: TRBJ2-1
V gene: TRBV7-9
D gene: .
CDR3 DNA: TGTGCCAGCAGCCCTGGACCATCAGTTCGCAATGAGCAGTTCTTC
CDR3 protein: CASSPGPSVRNEQFF

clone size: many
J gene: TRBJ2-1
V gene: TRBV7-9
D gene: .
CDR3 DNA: TGTGCCAGCAGCTTAGGGGGGGACTACAATGAGCAGTTCTTC
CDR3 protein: CASSLGGDYNEQFF

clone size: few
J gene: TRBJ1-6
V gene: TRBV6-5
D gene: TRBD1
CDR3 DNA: TGTGCCAGCAGTTACTGGGCAGGGGGGCCCCATTCACCCCTCCACTTT
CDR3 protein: CASSYWAGGPHSPLHF

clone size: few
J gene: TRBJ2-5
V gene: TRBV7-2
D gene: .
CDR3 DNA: TGTGCCAGCAGTGCACCCGTCCTGGAGACCCAGTACTTC
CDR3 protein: CASSAPVLETQYF

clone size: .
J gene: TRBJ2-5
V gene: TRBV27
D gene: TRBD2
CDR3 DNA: TGTGCCAGCAGAAAGGGAGCGGGGGTGGAGACCCAGTACTTC
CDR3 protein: CASRKGAGVETQYF

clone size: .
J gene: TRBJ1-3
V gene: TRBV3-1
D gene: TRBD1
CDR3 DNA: TGTGCCAGCAGCCAAGCGACAGGGGGAGGAAACACCATATATTTT
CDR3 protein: CASSQATGGGNTIYF

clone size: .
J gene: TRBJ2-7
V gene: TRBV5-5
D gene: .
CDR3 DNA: TGTGCCAGCAGCTTTGCGGGACACACCTACGAGCAGTACTTC
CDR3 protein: CASSFAGHTYEQYF

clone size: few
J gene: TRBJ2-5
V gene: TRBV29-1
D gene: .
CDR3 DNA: TGCAGCGTTGACGGGCAGACGTTGTGGTTGGAGACCCAGTACTTC
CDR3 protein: CSVDGQTLWLETQYF

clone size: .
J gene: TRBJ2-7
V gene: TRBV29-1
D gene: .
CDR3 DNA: TGCAGCGTTCTGGACAGCTCCTACGAGCAGTACTTC
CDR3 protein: CSVLDSSYEQYF

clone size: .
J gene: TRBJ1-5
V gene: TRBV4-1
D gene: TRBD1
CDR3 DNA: TGCGCCAGCAGCCAAGGTCCGGGGACAGGGGTTTGGAAGCCCCAGCATTTT
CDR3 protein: CASSQGPGTGVWKPQHF

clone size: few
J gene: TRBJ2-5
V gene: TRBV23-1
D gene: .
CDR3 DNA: TGCGCCAGCAGTCAACCGGAAGGACGGGCCCAGTACTTC
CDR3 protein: CASSQPEGRAQYF

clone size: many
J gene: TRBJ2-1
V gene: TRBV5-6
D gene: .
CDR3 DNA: TGTGCCAGCAGCTTGGACGGGGGTCAGAGCTTTGAGCAGTTCTTC
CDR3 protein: CASSLDGGQSFEQFF

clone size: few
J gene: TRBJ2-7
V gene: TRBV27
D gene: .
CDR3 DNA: TGTGCCAGCAGTTTATCGAATCTATACGAGCAGTACTTC
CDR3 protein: CASSLSNLYEQYF

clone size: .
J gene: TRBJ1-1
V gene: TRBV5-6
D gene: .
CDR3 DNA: TGTGCCAGCAGCCTCGAGGCTGAAGCTTTCTTT
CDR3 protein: CASSLEAEAFF

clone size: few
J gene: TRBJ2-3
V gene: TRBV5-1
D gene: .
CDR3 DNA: TGCGCCAGCACCCCCGGGGACCTTGCTACGCAGTATTTT
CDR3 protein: CASTPGDLATQYF

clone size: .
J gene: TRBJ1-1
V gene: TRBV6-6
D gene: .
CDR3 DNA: TGTGCCAGCAGCCAGGGGCCCGAAGCTTTCTTT
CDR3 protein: CASSQGPEAFF

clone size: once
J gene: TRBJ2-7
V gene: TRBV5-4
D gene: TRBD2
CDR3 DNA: TGTGCCAGCAGCGGCGGGACTAGCGGGGGGAAATCCTACGAGCAGTACTTC
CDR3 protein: CASSGGTSGGKSYEQYF

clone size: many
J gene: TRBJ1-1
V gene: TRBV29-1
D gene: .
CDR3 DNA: TGCAGCGTTGTCCCCACTGAAGCTTTCTTT
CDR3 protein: CSVVPTEAFF

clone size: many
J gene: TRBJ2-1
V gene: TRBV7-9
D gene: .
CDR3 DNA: TGTGCCAGCAGCTTGAGTGGTGAGCAGTTCTTC
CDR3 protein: CASSLSGEQFF

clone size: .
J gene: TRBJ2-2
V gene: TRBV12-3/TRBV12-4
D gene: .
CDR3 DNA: TGTGCCAGCAGTTTGGGCGGGGTAGGAACCGGGGAGCTGTTTTTT
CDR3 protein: CASSLGGVGTGELFF

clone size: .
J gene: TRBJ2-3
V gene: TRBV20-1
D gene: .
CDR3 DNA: TGCAGTGCGGATATAAGCACAGATACGCAGTATTTT
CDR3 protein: CSADISTDTQYF

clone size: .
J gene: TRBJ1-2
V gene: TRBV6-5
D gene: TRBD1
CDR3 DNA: TGTGCCAGCAGTTACTCGGACCAGGGGGGCAACTATGGCTACACCTTC
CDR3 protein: CASSYSDQGGNYGYTF

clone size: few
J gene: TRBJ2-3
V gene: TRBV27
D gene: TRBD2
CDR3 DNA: TGTGCCAGCAGTATTCGTCGGGACGGGGGGGCCGATACGCAGTATTTT
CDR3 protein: CASSIRRDGGADTQYF

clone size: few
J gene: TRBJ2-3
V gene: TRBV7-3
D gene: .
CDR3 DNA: TGTGCCAGCAGCCCAAATTCAGGCACAGATACGCAGTATTTT
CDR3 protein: CASSPNSGTDTQYF

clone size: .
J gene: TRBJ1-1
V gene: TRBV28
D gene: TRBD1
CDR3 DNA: TGTGCCAGCAGTCCCGGGACAGGGGATGGTAGCACTGAAGCTTTCTTT
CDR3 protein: CASSPGTGDGSTEAFF

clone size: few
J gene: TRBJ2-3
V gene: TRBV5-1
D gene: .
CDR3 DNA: TGCGCCAGTGGGGAGGCAGGGGGCACAGATACGCAGTATTTT
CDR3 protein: CASGEAGGTDTQYF

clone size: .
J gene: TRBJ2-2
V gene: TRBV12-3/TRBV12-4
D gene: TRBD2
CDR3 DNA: TGTGCCAGCATTCCGTCCCAGCGGGGGACCGGGGAGCTGTTTTTT
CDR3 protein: CASIPSQRGTGELFF

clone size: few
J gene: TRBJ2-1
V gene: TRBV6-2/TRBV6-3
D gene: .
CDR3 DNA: TGTGCCAGCAGTTACACGCTTTACAATGAGCAGTTCTTC
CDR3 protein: CASSYTLYNEQFF

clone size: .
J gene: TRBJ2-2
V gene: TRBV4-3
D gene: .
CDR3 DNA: TGCGCCAGCAGCCAGGATCGGGGCATCAACACCGGGGAGCTGTTTTTT
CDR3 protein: CASSQDRGINTGELFF

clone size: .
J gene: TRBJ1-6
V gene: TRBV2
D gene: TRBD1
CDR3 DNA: TGTGCCAGCAGACCGGGACAGTATAATTCACCCCTCCACTTT
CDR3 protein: CASRPGQYNSPLHF

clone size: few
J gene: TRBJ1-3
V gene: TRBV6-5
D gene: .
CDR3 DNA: TGTGCCAGCAGTTACTCGATGGCAGGGGGAAACACCATATATTTT
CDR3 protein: CASSYSMAGGNTIYF

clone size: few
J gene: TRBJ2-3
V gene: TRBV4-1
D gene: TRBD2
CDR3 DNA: TGCGCCAGCAGCCAGGTACTAGCGGGTGAGACCTATACGCAGTATTTT
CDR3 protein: CASSQVLAGETYTQYF

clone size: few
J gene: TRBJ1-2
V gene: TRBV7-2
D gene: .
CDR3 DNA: TGTGCCAGCAGCTCCCGAAGGCAGGGCAGCTCCCTCGTTGGCTACACCTTC
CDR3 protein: CASSSRRQGSSLVGYTF

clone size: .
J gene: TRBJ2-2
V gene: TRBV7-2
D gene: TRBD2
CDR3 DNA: TGTGCCAGCAGCCGTAACCCCGGGACTAGCTCGGGCACCGGGGAGCTGTTTTTT
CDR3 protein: CASSRNPGTSSGTGELFF

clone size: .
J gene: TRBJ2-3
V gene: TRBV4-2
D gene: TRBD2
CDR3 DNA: TGTGCCAGCAGCGCGGCGGAGCGGGGGAGCACAGATACGCAGTATTTT
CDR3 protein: CASSAAERGSTDTQYF

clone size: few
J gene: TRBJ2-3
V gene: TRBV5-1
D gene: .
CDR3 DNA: TGCGCCAGCGATCTGGGGACCGCGGAATCAGATACGCAGTATTTT
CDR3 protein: CASDLGTAESDTQYF

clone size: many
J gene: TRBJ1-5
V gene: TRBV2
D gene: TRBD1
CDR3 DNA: TGTGCCAGCAGTGGTCAGGGGGCGGCTCAGCCCCAGCATTTT
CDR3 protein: CASSGQGAAQPQHF

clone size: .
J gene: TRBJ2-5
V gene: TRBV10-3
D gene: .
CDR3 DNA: TGTGCCATCAAGTCGGGGAACTCACAAGAGACCCAGTACTTC
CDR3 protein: CAIKSGNSQETQYF

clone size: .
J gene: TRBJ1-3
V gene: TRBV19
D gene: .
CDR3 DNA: TGTGCCAGTAGATTGACAGGATCTGGAAACACCATATATTTT
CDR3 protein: CASRLTGSGNTIYF

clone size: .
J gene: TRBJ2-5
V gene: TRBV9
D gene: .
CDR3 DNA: TGTGCCAGCAGCGTATTTGGCAGGGATGAGACCCAGTACTTC
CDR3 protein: CASSVFGRDETQYF

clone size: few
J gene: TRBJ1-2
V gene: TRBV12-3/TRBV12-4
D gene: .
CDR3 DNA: TGTGCCAGCAGTACCGGTCGTGGCTACACCTTC
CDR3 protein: CASSTGRGYTF

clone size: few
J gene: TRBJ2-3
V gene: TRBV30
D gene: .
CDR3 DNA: TGTGCCTGGAGTGTACAAGGGGGTGGAGATACGCAGTATTTT
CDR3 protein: CAWSVQGGGDTQYF

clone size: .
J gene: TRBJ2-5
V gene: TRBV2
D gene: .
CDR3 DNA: TGTGCCAGCATAGGGGATCAAGAGACCCAGTACTTC
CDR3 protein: CASIGDQETQYF

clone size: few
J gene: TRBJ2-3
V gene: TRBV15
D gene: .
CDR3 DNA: TGTGCCACCAGCAGAGAGGGACGCGGCACAGATACGCAGTATTTT
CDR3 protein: CATSREGRGTDTQYF

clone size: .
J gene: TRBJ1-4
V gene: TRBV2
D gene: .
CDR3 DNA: TGTGCCAGCAGTGTCAATACAGGGAATGAAAAACTGTTTTTT
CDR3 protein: CASSVNTGNEKLFF

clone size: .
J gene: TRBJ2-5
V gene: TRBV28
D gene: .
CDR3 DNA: TGTGCCACTCAGAACGGGCGCGTAGCGACCCAGTACTTC
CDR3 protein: CATQNGRVATQYF

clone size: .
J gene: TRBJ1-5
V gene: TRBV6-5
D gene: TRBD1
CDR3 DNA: TGTGCCAGCAGGGCAGGGACAGGACGAAGCAATCAGCCCCAGCATTTT
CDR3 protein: CASRAGTGRSNQPQHF

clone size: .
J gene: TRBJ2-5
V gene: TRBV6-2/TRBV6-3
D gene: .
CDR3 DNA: TGTGCCAGCAGCGAAGGACGGAAAGAGACCCAGTACTTC
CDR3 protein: CASSEGRKETQYF

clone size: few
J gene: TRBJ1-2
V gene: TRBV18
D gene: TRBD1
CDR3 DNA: TGTGCCAGCTCACCACCGGGACAGGTCGGAGCTAACTATGGCTACACCTTC
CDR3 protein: CASSPPGQVGANYGYTF

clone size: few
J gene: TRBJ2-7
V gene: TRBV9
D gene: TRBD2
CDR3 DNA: TGTGCCAGCAGCGTAGGGGGACCAGGGAGGGACGAGCAGTACTTC
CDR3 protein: CASSVGGPGRDEQYF

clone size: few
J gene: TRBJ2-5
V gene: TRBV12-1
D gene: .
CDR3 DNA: TGTGCCAGCAGCCCCCATACCCAGGGACTCCAAGAGACCCAGTACTTC
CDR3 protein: CASSPHTQGLQETQYF

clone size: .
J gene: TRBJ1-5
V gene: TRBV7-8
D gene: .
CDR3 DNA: TGTGCCAGCAGCCGAGAGGGTCAGCCCCAGCATTTT
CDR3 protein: CASSREGQPQHF

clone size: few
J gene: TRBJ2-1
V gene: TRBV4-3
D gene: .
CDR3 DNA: TGCGCCAGCAGCCCCTCTAGAAAGTCCTACAATGAGCAGTTCTTC
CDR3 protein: CASSPSRKSYNEQFF

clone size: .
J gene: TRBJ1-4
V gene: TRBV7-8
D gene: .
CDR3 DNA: TGTGCCAGCAGCTTAGGACACGGAGGTGAAAAACTGTTTTTT
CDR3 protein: CASSLGHGGEKLFF